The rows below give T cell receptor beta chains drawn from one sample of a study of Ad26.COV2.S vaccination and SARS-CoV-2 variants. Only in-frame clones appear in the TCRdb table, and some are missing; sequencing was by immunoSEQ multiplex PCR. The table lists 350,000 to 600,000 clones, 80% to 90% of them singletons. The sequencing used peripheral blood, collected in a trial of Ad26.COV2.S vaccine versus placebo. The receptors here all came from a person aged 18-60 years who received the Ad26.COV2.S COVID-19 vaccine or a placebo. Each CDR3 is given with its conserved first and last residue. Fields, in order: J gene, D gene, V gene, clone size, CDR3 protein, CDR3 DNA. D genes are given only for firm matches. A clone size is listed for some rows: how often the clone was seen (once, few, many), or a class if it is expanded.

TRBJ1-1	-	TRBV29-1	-	CSVGGGSTEAFF	TGCAGCGTTGGGGGGGGAAGCACTGAAGCTTTCTTT
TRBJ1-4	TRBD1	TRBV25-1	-	CASSEAGTGRTNEKLFF	TGTGCCAGCAGTGAAGCCGGGACAGGGCGAACTAATGAAAAACTGTTTTTT
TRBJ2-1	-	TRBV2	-	CASREGRNSYNEQFF	TGTGCCAGCAGGGAAGGGAGGAACTCCTACAATGAGCAGTTCTTC
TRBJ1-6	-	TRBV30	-	CAWSVGTNPSPLHF	TGTGCCTGGAGTGTGGGGACAAACCCTTCACCCCTCCACTTT
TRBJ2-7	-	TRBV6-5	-	CASSRTLSLSYEQYF	TGTGCCAGCAGTAGGACCCTCTCCCTCTCCTACGAGCAGTACTTC
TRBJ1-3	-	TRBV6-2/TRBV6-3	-	CASSYRALGNTIYF	TGTGCCAGCAGTTACAGGGCGCTGGGAAACACCATATATTTT
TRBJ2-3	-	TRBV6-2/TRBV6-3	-	CASSYRGVPDTQYF	TGTGCCAGCAGTTATAGAGGAGTACCGGATACGCAGTATTTT
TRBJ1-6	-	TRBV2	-	CASSDESPYNSPLHF	TGTGCCAGCAGTGACGAGTCCCCCTATAATTCACCCCTCCACTTT
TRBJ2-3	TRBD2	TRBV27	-	CASSVLAGADTQYF	TGTGCCAGCAGTGTACTAGCGGGGGCGGATACGCAGTATTTT
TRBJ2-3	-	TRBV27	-	CASSLSRDFPLTSDTQYF	TGTGCCAGCAGTTTATCAAGGGACTTTCCACTAACCTCAGATACGCAGTATTTT
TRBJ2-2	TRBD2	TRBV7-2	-	CASSSRLAGASNTGELFF	TGTGCCAGCAGCTCGAGACTAGCGGGGGCCTCGAACACCGGGGAGCTGTTTTTT
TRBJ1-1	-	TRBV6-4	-	CASSPGETGNTEAFF	TGTGCCAGCAGCCCCGGGGAGACAGGAAACACTGAAGCTTTCTTT
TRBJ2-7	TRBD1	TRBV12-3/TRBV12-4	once	CASKDRSSYEQYF	TGTGCCAGCAAGGACAGGAGCTCCTACGAGCAGTACTTC
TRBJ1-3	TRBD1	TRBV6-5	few	CASSYGWTGSGNTIYF	TGTGCCAGCAGTTACGGGTGGACAGGCTCTGGAAACACCATATATTTT
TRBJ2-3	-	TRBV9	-	CASAGQNTDTQYF	TGTGCCAGCGCGGGGCAGAACACAGATACGCAGTATTTT
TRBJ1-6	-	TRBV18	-	CASSPPRGGNSPLHF	TGTGCCAGCTCACCACCGAGGGGGGGTAATTCACCCCTCCACTTT
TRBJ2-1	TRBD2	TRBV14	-	CASSFGLARYNEQFF	TGTGCCAGCAGCTTCGGACTAGCGAGATACAATGAGCAGTTCTTC
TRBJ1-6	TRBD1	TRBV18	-	CASSPGTDSPLHF	TGTGCCAGCTCCCCAGGGACAGATTCACCCCTCCACTTT
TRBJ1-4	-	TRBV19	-	CASSRNTGTNEKLFF	TGTGCCAGTAGTAGAAACACAGGAACTAATGAAAAACTGTTTTTT
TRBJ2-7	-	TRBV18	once	CASSPQGGVYGQYF	TGTGCCAGCTCACCACAAGGGGGAGTTTATGGGCAGTACTTC
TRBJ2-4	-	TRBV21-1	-	CASSSPFSGRAWAKNIQYF	TGTGCCAGCAGCAGCCCTTTCAGCGGGAGGGCCTGGGCCAAAAACATTCAGTACTTC
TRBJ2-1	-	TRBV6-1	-	CASSERAGGTSSYNEQFF	TGTGCCAGCAGTGAGCGGGCAGGGGGGACTAGCTCCTACAATGAGCAGTTCTTC
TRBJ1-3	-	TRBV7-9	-	CASSPPDLRGNTIYF	TGTGCCAGCAGCCCCCCCGATTTGCGCGGGAACACCATATATTTT
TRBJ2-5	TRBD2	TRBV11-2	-	CASSHRASGGYQETQYF	TGTGCCAGCAGCCATCGGGCTAGCGGGGGGTACCAAGAGACCCAGTACTTC
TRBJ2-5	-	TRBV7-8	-	CASSLYGVLRETQYF	TGTGCCAGCAGCTTATACGGAGTGCTACGGGAGACCCAGTACTTC
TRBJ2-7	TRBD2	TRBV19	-	CASSRSGLGDEQYF	TGTGCCAGTAGTAGGTCGGGACTAGGCGACGAGCAGTACTTC
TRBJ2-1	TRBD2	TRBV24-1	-	CATSPWGGDRGNEQFF	TGTGCCACCAGTCCCTGGGGGGGGGACCGAGGCAATGAGCAGTTCTTC
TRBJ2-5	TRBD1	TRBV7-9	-	CASSLFGTGGQETQYF	TGTGCCAGCAGCTTATTTGGGACAGGGGGCCAAGAGACCCAGTACTTC
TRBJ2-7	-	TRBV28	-	CASSIPAGESYEQYF	TGTGCCAGCAGTATACCCGCAGGGGAGTCCTACGAGCAGTACTTC
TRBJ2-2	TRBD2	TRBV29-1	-	CSVAASGTNTGELFF	TGCAGCGTTGCGGCTAGCGGAACGAACACCGGGGAGCTGTTTTTT
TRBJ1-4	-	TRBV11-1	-	CASSSGTQNEKLFF	TGTGCCAGCAGCTCCGGGACACAGAATGAAAAACTGTTTTTT
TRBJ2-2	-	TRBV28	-	CASLSAGSVGELFF	TGTGCCAGCTTGTCGGCAGGGAGTGTCGGGGAGCTGTTTTTT
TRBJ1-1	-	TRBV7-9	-	CASSPGRTLGTEAFF	TGTGCCAGCAGCCCGGGACGGACGTTGGGTACTGAAGCTTTCTTT
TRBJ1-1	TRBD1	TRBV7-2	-	CASSSTGAGDTEAFF	TGTGCCAGCAGCTCGACAGGGGCAGGGGACACTGAAGCTTTCTTT
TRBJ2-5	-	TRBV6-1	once	CASSERVPPRVTTQYF	TGTGCCAGCAGTGAAAGGGTCCCGCCCCGGGTGACGACCCAGTACTTC
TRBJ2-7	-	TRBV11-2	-	CASRDGPRRNEQYF	TGTGCCAGCAGGGACGGACCGCGGAGGAACGAGCAGTACTTC
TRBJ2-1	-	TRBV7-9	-	CASSLAPAGAPSSYNEQFF	TGTGCCAGCAGCTTAGCACCGGCGGGGGCCCCCAGCTCCTACAATGAGCAGTTCTTC
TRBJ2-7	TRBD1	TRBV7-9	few	CASSLPRDRGYEQYF	TGTGCCAGCAGCTTGCCCCGGGACAGGGGCTACGAGCAGTACTTC
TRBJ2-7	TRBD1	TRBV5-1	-	CASSLAGTGGYEQYF	TGCGCCAGCAGCTTGGCCGGGACAGGGGGTTACGAGCAGTACTTC